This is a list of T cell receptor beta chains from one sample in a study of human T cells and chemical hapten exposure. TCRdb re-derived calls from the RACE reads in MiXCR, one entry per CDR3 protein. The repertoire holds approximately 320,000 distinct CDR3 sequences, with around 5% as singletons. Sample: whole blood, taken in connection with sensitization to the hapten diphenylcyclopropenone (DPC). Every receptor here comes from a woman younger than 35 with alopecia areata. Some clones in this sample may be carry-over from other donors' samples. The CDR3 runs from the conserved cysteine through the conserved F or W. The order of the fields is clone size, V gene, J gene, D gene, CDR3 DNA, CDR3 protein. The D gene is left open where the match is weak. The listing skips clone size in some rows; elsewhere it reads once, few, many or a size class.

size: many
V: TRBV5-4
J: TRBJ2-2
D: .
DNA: TGTGCCAGCAGCTTGGGACTCCCGAGATTAGCCGGGGAGCTGTTTTTT
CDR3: CASSLGLPRLAGELFF

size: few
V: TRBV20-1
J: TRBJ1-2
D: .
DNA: TGCAGTGCTAGCATCCGACATAATGGCTACACCTTC
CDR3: CSASIRHNGYTF

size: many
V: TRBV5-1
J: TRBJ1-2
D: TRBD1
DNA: TGCGCCAGCAGCTTGGTGTCGGGACAGGGCTCGGAAGGCACCTTC
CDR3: CASSLVSGQGSEGTF

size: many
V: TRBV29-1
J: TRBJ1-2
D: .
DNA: TGCAGCGTTGACTTGGCAATCGATGGCTACACCTTC
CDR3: CSVDLAIDGYTF

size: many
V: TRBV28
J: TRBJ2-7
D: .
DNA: TGTGCCAGCAGTTCCCCCTACGAGCAGTACTTC
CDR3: CASSSPYEQYF

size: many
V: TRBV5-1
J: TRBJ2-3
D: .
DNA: TGCGCCAGCAGCTTGACTAGTGTCGATACGCAGTATTTT
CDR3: CASSLTSVDTQYF

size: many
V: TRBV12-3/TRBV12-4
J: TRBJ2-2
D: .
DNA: TGTGCCAGCAGTCCGGGACACATCACCGGGGAGCTGTTTTTT
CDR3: CASSPGHITGELFF

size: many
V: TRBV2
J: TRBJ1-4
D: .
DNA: TGTGCCCTTTCCCAGGGTGAAAAACTGTTTTTT
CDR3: CALSQGEKLFF

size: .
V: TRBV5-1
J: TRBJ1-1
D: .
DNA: TGCGCCAGCAGCTTGCCCGGGACAACCGTGAAGAACACTGAAGCTTTCTTT
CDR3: CASSLPGTTVKNTEAFF

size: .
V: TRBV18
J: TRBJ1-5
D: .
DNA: TGTGCCAGCTCACCACCAGGGAGAGGTAACAATCAGCCCCAGCATTTT
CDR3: CASSPPGRGNNQPQHF

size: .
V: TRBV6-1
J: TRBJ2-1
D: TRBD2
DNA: TGTGCCAGCACCGAACCGGGGGGTAGGTTTGATGAGCAGTTCTTC
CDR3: CASTEPGGRFDEQFF

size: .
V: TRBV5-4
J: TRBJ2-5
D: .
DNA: TGTGCCAGCAGAAAGGGGGGGACCCAGTACTTC
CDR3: CASRKGGTQYF

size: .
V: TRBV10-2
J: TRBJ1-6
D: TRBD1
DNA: TGCGCCAGCAGTGACTCTCGGACAGGATGGTCACCCCTCCACTTT
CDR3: CASSDSRTGWSPLHF

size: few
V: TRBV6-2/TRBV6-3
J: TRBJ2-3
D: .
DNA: TGTGCCAGCAGTTACGAGGACAAGACCTTTAGCACAGATACGCAGTATTTT
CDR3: CASSYEDKTFSTDTQYF

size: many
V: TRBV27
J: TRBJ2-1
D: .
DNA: TGTGCCAGCACCTCTCTAGTCTCGGGCTTCTACAATGAGCAGTTCTTC
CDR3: CASTSLVSGFYNEQFF

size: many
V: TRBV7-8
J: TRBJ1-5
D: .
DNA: TGTGCCAGCAGCTTGGGTCCCAATCAGCCCCAGCATTTT
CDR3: CASSLGPNQPQHF

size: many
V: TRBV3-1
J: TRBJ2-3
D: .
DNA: TGTGCCAGCAGCCAAGCGGATACGCAGTATTTT
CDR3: CASSQADTQYF